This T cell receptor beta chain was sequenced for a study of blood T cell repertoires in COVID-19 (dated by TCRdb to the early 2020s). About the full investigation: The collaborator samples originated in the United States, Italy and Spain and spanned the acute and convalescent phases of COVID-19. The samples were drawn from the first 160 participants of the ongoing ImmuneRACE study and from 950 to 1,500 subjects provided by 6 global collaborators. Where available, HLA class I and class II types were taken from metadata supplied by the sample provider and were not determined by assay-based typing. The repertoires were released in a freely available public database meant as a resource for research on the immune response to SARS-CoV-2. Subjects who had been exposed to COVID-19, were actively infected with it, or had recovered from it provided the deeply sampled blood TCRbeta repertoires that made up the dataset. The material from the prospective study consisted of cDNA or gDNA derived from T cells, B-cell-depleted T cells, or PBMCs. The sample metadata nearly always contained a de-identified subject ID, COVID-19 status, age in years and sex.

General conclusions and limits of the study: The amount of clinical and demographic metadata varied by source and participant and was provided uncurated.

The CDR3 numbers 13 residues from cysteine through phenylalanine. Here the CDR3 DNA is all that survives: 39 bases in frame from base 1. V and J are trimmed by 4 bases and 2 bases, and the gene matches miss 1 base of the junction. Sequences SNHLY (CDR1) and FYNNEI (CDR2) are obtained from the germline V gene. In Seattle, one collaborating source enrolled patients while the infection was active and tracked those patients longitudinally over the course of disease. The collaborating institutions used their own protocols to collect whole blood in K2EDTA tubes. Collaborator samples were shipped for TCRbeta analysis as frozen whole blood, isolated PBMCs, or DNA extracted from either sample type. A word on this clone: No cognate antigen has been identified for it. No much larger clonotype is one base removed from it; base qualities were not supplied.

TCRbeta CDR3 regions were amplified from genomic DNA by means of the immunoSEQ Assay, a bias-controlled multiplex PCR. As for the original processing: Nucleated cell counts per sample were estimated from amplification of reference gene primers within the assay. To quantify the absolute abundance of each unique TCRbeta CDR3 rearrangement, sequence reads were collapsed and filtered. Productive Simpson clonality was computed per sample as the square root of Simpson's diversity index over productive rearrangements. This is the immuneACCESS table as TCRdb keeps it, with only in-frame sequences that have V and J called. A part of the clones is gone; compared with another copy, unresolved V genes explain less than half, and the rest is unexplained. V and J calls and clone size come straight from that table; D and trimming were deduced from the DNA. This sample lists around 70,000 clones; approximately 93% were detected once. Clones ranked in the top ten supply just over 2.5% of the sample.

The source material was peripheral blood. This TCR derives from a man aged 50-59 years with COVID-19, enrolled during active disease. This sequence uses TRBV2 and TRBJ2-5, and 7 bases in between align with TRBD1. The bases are TGTGCCAGCAGTGTGGACAGGCAAGAGACCCAGTACTTC. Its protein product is CASSVDRQETQYF.